The 21 T cell receptor beta chains given below trace back to one sample, sequenced in a study of T cell changes during pregnancy in multiple sclerosis. The table came from immunoSEQ multiplex PCR; TCRdb's copy has only in-frame clones and leaves some out. The data contain 40,000 to 45,000 clones, 85% to 95% of them singletons. The specimen was peripheral blood. The source is a female donor with multiple sclerosis, enrolled in a pregnancy study.

V and J are TRBV28 and TRBJ1-2; the match to TRBD1 covers 9 bases. J lost 0 bases, V lost 6 bases, and 5 bases had no gene match. This CDR3 has 15 residues. CDR1 is MDHEN, CDR2 SYDVKM, per germline. CDR3 residues: CASRGTGFPNYGYTF. DNA for the CDR3: TGTGCCAGCAGGGGGACAGGGTTCCCTAACTATGGCTACACCTTC.

This chain connects TRBV6-4 to TRBJ2-2; maybe TRBD1 (6 bases). The CDR3 runs to 13 residues. Trimming left V 4 bases short and J 5 bases short, with 8 bases between. Germline V gene data show CDR1 as MRHNA and CDR2 as SNTAGT. The CDR3 coding sequence is TGTGCCAGCAGTGTCACAGGGACCGGGGAGCTGTTTTTT. It is translated as CASSVTGTGELFF.

This rearrangement joins TRBV6-1 to TRBJ2-7; D ambiguous. The germline V gene has CDR1 MNHNS and CDR2 SASEGT. This CDR3 contains 11 residues. V lost 7 bases and J 0 bases, leaving 4 bases between the germline ends. The DNA for the CDR3 is TGTGCCAGCACCAGCTCCTACGAGCAGTACTTC. Translating it yields CASTSSYEQYF.

V usage is TRBV5-1 and J usage is TRBJ2-5; 9 bases are a match to TRBD2. The CDR3 totals 15 residues. After removal of 2 bases from V and 5 bases from J, the junction contained 7 bases not matched to a gene. CDR1 is SGHRS, CDR2 YFSETQ, per germline. The CDR3 sequence is CASSFSGRLEETQYF. Here the CDR3 DNA reads TGCGCCAGCAGCTTTAGCGGGAGACTTGAGGAGACCCAGTACTTC.

V usage is TRBV5-4 and J usage is TRBJ2-3; no clear D. Germline CDR1 is SGHNT and CDR2 is YYREEE (reference sequence). V lost 3 bases and J lost 2, with 13 bases in between. The length of the CDR3 is 15 residues. CDR3 bases: TGTGCCAGCAGCTCCACGGGCGATTCCACAGATACGCAGTATTTT. This encodes CASSSTGDSTDTQYF.

This clone was detected only once. The chain couples TRBV6-5 to TRBJ1-1; D remains unclear. V was cut by 2 bases and J by 1 base, with 5 bases left in between. Germline values: CDR1 MNHEY, CDR2 SVGAGI. The CDR3 spans 13 residues. The CDR3 loop is CASSYAENTEAFF. CDR3 nucleotide sequence: TGTGCCAGCAGTTACGCGGAGAACACTGAAGCTTTCTTT.

The genes are TRBV19 and TRBJ1-2; no firm D call. The CDR3 is 14 residues long. Trimming stripped 5 bases from V and 1 base from J, with 11 bases between. The germline CDR1 and CDR2 sequences are LNHDA and SQIVND (reference sequence). The CDR3 loop is CASSGRADNYGYTF. The DNA for the CDR3 is TGTGCCAGTAGTGGTCGGGCGGATAACTATGGCTACACCTTC.

This clone was observed a single time. The genes are TRBV4-1 and TRBJ1-2; 7 bases agree with TRBD1. Germline lookup yields CDR1 MGHRA and CDR2 YSYEKL. This CDR3 has 15 amino acids. Unmatched junction bases numbered 8, after V lost 4 bases and J lost 3 bases. CDR3 bases: TGCGCCAGCAGCCCCCGACAGGGTGACGACTATGGCTACACCTTC. This gives the protein CASSPRQGDDYGYTF.

The chain's CDR3 is CASSSNRRTGLAIPEQFF. DNA for the CDR3: TGTGCCAGCAGCTCAAATAGAAGGACGGGACTAGCGATACCTGAGCAGTTCTTC. V gene TRBV7-2 combines with J gene TRBJ2-1, with 10 nucleotides matching TRBD2. The CDR3 consists of 18 residues. Germline V CDR1 and CDR2: SGHTA, FQGNSA. The trim removed 4 bases at V and 9 bases at J, leaving 18 bases unmatched.

This chain connects TRBV5-1 to TRBJ1-2; TRBD1 matches 8 bases. V lost 4 bases to trimming and J lost 2 bases; unmatched junction nucleotides: 4. This CDR3 contains 14 residues. From germline, CDR1 is SGHRS and CDR2 YFSETQ. CDR3 sequence (DNA): TGCGCCAGCAGCCCGACAGGGGAGAACTATGGCTACACCTTC. The encoded protein is CASSPTGENYGYTF.

The V and J genes are TRBV5-7 and TRBJ2-4, with 8 bases fitting TRBD2. TRBV5-7 is annotated as an ORF whose role is uncertain. CDR3 length: 18 amino acids. V trimming: 0 bases; J trimming: 4 bases; junction bases outside the gene matches: 12. The CDR3 loop reads CASSLAGIASGCKNIQYF. As DNA, the CDR3 is TGTGCCAGCAGCTTGGCCGGTATCGCTAGCGGGTGTAAAAACATTCAGTACTTC.

V and J are TRBV6-1 and TRBJ2-4, with D maybe TRBD2 (6 bases). Between the trimmed V and J ends, which lost 0 bases and 8 bases, there was a span of 8 bases. Germline V lookup: CDR1 MNHNS, CDR2 SASEGT. The CDR3 loop spans 13 amino acids. CDR3 sequence: CASSEAWGDIQYF. The CDR3 region has the DNA TGTGCCAGCAGTGAAGCGTGGGGGGACATTCAGTACTTC.

The count of this clone is one. The rearrangement joins TRBV6-1 to TRBJ2-7; no clear D. CDR1 is MNHNS, CDR2 SASEGT, per germline. The V and J ends lost 6 bases and 1 base respectively, with 10 bases between them. This CDR3 is 13 amino acids long. The CDR3 region is CASRKEISYEQYF. The CDR3 DNA follows: TGTGCCAGCAGAAAGGAGATTTCCTACGAGCAGTACTTC.

The chain joins TRBV5-8 to TRBJ2-3; 7 bases line up with TRBD2. Looked up from germline, CDR1 is SGHTS and CDR2 is YDEGEE. The CDR3 has 14 residues. After removal of 3 bases from V and 2 bases from J, the junction contained 3 bases not matched to a gene. The CDR3 coding sequence is TGTGCCAGCAGCTCAGCGGGAACCACAGATACGCAGTATTTT. Protein product: CASSSAGTTDTQYF.

The chain links TRBV29-1 to TRBJ2-7, with a possible D match to TRBD2 (6 bases). V lost 7 bases to trimming and J lost 5 bases, with 12 bases between them. The germline V gene has CDR1 SQVTM and CDR2 ANQGSEA. CDR3 length: 11 amino acids. The CDR3 spells CSGEERDEQYF. The CDR3 bases are TGCAGCGGGGAGGAGCGTGACGAGCAGTACTTC.

The chain combines TRBV4-1 with TRBJ2-2; D ambiguous. CDR1 is MGHRA and CDR2 is YSYEKL in the germline V gene. The CDR3 extends over 14 amino acids. V gave up 1 base and J gave up 6 bases, with 9 bases separating them. The CDR3 DNA is TGCGCCAGCAGCCAAGCCGTAGGGTCCGGGGAGCTGTTTTTT. It translates to CASSQAVGSGELFF.

The chain couples TRBV5-1 to TRBJ1-2, with 7 bases that match TRBD1. The trim removed 3 bases at V and 4 bases at J, leaving 6 bases unmatched. Germline lookup yields CDR1 SGHRS and CDR2 YFSETQ. CDR3 size: 14 residues. The DNA for the CDR3 is TGCGCCAGCAGCTCAGGGGGGCCTGTCTATGGCTACACCTTC. This translates into CASSSGGPVYGYTF.

The chain links TRBV6-4 to TRBJ2-2; D gene unclear. CDR3 length: 11 amino acids. V dropped 3 bases and J dropped 7 bases, with 3 bases sitting between them. CDR1 and CDR2 from the germline V gene are MRHNA and SNTAGT. CDR3 in DNA: TGTGCCAGCAGTGATCACGGGGAGCTGTTTTTT. This sequence encodes CASSDHGELFF.

The V call is TRBV30, the J call TRBJ2-2; D possibly corresponds to TRBD2 (6 bases). This CDR3 comprises 13 residues. V lost 5 bases and J 6 bases, leaving 13 bases between the germline ends. Germline V CDR1 and CDR2: GTSNPN, SVGIG (reference sequence). CDR3 sequence reads: CAWDRGEAGELFF. The CDR3 DNA is TGTGCCTGGGATAGAGGGGAGGCCGGGGAGCTGTTTTTT.

The V and J genes are TRBV5-6 and TRBJ1-2; no clear D. The ends were cut back, 1 base at V and 8 bases at J, with 15 bases in the middle. The CDR3 covers 14 residues. Per germline, CDR1 SGHDT and CDR2 YYEEEE. The DNA for the CDR3 is TGTGCCAGCAGCTTGTTCTCACCTCCGGGAGGCTACACCTTC. Translating it yields CASSLFSPPGGYTF.

This chain connects TRBV9 to TRBJ2-5; 9 bases are shared with TRBD2. J was trimmed by 2 bases and V by 2 bases; bases with no gene match: 4. Per the germline V gene, CDR1 is SGDLS and CDR2 is YYNGEE. CDR3 length equals 15 residues. CDR3 nucleotide sequence: TGTGCCAGCAGCGTTAACAGCGGGAGGCAAGAGACCCAGTACTTC. This encodes CASSVNSGRQETQYF.